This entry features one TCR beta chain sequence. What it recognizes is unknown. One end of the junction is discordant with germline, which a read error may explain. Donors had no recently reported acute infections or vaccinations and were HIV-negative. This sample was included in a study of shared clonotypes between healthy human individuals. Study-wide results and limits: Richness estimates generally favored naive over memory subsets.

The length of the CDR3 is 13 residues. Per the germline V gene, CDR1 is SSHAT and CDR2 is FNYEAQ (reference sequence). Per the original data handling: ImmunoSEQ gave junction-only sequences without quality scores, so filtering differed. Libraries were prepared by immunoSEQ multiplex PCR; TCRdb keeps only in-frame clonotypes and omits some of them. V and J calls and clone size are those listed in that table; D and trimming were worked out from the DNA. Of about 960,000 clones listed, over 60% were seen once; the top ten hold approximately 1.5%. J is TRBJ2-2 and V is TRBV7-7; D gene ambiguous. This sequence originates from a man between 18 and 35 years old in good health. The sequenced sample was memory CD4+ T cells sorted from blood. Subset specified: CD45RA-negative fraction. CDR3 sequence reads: CASSTLIAGELFF. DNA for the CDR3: TGTGCTAGCAGCACCCTTATCGCCGGGGAGCTGTTTTTT.